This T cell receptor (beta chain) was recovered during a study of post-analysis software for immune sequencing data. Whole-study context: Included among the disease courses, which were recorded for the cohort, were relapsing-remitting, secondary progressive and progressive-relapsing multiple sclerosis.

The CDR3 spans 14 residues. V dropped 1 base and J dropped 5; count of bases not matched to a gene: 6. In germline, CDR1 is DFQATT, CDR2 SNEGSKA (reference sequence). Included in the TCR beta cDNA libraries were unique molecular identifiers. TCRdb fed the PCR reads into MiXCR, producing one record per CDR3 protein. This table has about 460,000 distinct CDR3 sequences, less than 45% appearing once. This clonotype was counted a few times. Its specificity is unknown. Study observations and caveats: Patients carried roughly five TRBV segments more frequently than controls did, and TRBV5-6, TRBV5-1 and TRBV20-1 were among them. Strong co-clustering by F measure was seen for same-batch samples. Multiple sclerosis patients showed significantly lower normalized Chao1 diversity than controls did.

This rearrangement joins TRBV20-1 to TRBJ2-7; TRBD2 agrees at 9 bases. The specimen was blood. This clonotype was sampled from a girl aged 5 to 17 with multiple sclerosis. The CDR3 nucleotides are TGCAGTGCTAGAGGGCGGGAGGGCCTACACGAGCAGTACTTC. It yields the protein CSARGREGLHEQYF.